Below are 17 T cell receptor beta chains sequenced from a single sample in a study of T-cell reconstitution after alpha-beta-depleted transplantation in children. Unique molecular identifiers tagged the TCRbeta library. From the PCR reads, TCRdb called clonotypes with MiXCR, one entry per CDR3 protein. The table includes about 980,000 distinct CDR3 sequences, less than 30% detected once. The material sequenced was PBMCs, mostly from graft donor cells, taken 360 days after TCRalphabeta/CD19-depleted stem cell transplant. All receptors derive from a boy under three years old who had a stem cell transplant for SCID, so the T cells may come from the graft donor.

This clonotype has more than one count but fewer than ten. The chain has TRBV5-1 and TRBJ2-7; 10 bases are shared with TRBD1. Germline V gene data show CDR1 as SGHRS and CDR2 as YFSETQ. Unmatched junction bases numbered 9, after V lost 4 bases and J lost 5 bases. CDR3 length: 15 amino acids. CDR3 amino acids: CASSPTGTGADEQYF. In DNA, the CDR3 is TGCGCCAGCAGCCCCACCGGGACAGGGGCTGACGAGCAGTACTTC.

The chain has TRBV20-1 and TRBJ1-1; tentative D call: TRBD1 (5 bases). CDR1 and CDR2 from the germline V gene are DFQATT and SNEGSKA (reference sequence). Trimming shortened V by 1 base and J by 2 bases, and 14 bases separated the two germline ends. CDR3 size: 15 residues. CDR3 DNA: TGCAGTGCTAGAGGCGACAGATACCAAAACACTGAAGCTTTCTTT. Translation: CSARGDRYQNTEAFF.

This clonotype was recorded at least ten times. The chain has TRBV27 and TRBJ2-1; D is tentatively TRBD1 or TRBD2 (5 bases each). The germline V and J ends were trimmed by 4 bases and 4 bases, with 23 bases remaining between them. The CDR3 runs to 18 residues. Germline CDR1 is MNHEY and CDR2 is SMNVEV (reference sequence). CDR3 DNA sequence: TGTGCCAGCAGTTCTTTACCCACCGGGACCCAAAAATACAATGAGCAGTTCTTC. Translation gives CASSSLPTGTQKYNEQFF.

In its sample, this clonotype was seen many times. The gene calls are TRBV5-1 and TRBJ2-2, with unresolved D. Germline V gene sequence: CDR1 SGHRS, CDR2 YFSETQ. This CDR3 region has 15 residues. Between the trimmed V and J ends, which lost 1 base and 1 base, there was a span of 8 bases. CDR3 in amino acids: CASSLLGQNTGELFF. The CDR3, as DNA: TGCGCCAGCAGCTTGTTAGGTCAGAACACCGGGGAGCTGTTTTTT.

The V gene is TRBV5-1, the J gene TRBJ2-2; no clear D gene. This CDR3 has 16 amino acids. CDR1 is SGHRS and CDR2 is YFSETQ in the germline V gene. The V end was cut by 0 bases, the J end by 0 bases, with 9 bases between. The CDR3 region has the DNA TGCGCCAGCAGCTTGGGGACGGTTCCGAACACCGGGGAGCTGTTTTTT. Translating gives CASSLGTVPNTGELFF.

The chain has TRBV29-1 and TRBJ1-1, with D maybe TRBD1 (5 bases). Looked up from germline, CDR1 is SQVTM and CDR2 is ANQGSEA. The CDR3 extends over 13 amino acids. The V end lost 6 bases, the J end lost 1 base, and 12 bases lay between the germline ends. CDR3 sequence (DNA): TGCAGCGTCGTAGGGACGGGGAACACTGAAGCTTTCTTT. It yields the protein CSVVGTGNTEAFF.

This chain uses TRBV7-3 with TRBJ2-1; the D gene is possibly TRBD2 (7 bases). This CDR3 has 15 residues. CDR1 is SGHTA and CDR2 is FQGTGA in the germline V gene. V was shortened by 4 bases and J by 8 bases, with 18 bases between the two germline ends. For the CDR3, the DNA is TGTGCCAGCAGCTCACAAGAAGGGGGGGTGCATGAGCAGTTCTTC. Translated: CASSSQEGGVHEQFF.

The chain links TRBV27 to TRBJ1-2; maybe TRBD1 (5 bases). Between the trimmed V and J ends, which lost 7 bases and 6 bases, there was a span of 18 bases. Germline lookup yields CDR1 MNHEY and CDR2 SMNVEV (reference sequence). The CDR3 has 14 amino acids. The CDR3 bases are TGTGCCAGCAAGGGATCAGGGTGGATGGATGGCTACACCTTC. Encoded protein: CASKGSGWMDGYTF.

CDR3 nucleotides: TGTGCCAGCAGTCCCTCACTCCACACAGATACGCAGTATTTT. Protein sequence: CASSPSLHTDTQYF. This chain uses TRBV6-1 with TRBJ2-3; D gene unclear. Trimming removed 5 bases at V and 2 bases at J, with 11 bases between. The CDR3 consists of 14 residues. Germline V lookup: CDR1 MNHNS, CDR2 SASEGT.

The chain is built from TRBV4-2 and TRBJ2-3; 10 nucleotides agree with TRBD2. V lost 1 base to trimming and J lost 0 bases; unmatched junction nucleotides: 4. Germline V gene sequence: CDR1 LGHNA, CDR2 YNFKEQ. The CDR3 covers 17 residues. The CDR3 DNA follows: TGTGCCAGCAGCCAAGTTAGCGGGGGGACGAGCACAGATACGCAGTATTTT. Its translation: CASSQVSGGTSTDTQYF.

This sequence joins TRBV7-2 and TRBJ1-5, with D perhaps matching TRBD1 (6 bases). Germline CDR1 reads SGHTA; CDR2 reads FQGNSA. V was shortened by 5 bases and J by 1 base, with 15 bases between the two germline ends. CDR3 size: 16 residues. The CDR3 DNA follows: TGTGCCAGCAGCGGTGTAGGGGGGAGGAGCAATCAGCCCCAGCATTTT. It translates to CASSGVGGRSNQPQHF.

The chain combines TRBV4-1 with TRBJ1-5; D gene uncertain. V was trimmed by 0 bases and J by 0 bases, leaving 18 bases between them. CDR1 and CDR2 from the germline V gene are MGHRA and YSYEKL. The CDR3 consists of 19 residues. The chain's CDR3 is CASSQETGPTLYSNQPQHF. The CDR3 nucleotides read TGCGCCAGCAGCCAAGAAACCGGGCCTACCCTTTATAGCAATCAGCCCCAGCATTTT.

CDR3 nucleotide sequence: TGTGCCACCAGCAAAACCGGGACAGGGACCGACGAGCAGTACTTC. It specifies CATSKTGTGTDEQYF. The rearrangement links TRBV15 to TRBJ2-7, with 9 bases fitting TRBD1. In germline, CDR1 is LNHNV, CDR2 YYDKDF (reference sequence). The trim removed 4 bases at V and 5 bases at J, leaving 9 bases unmatched. The CDR3 loop spans 15 amino acids.

The chain combines TRBV9 with TRBJ1-2; D possibly corresponds to TRBD1 (5 bases). V dropped 2 bases and J dropped 3 bases, with 8 bases sitting between them. The CDR3 spans 13 residues. Looked up from germline, CDR1 is SGDLS and CDR2 is YYNGEE. For the CDR3, the DNA is TGTGCCAGCAGCGTCCAGACAGACTATGGCTACACCTTC. Amino acids: CASSVQTDYGYTF.

The rearrangement uses TRBV5-1 and TRBJ2-4; D is perhaps TRBD1 or TRBD2 (5 bases each). The V end lost 4 bases, the J end lost 0 bases, and 23 bases lay between the germline ends. The CDR3 is 19 amino acids. The V gene's germline CDR1 is SGHRS and CDR2 YFSETQ. CDR3 bases: TGCGCCAGCAGCCCGGGGCCCAAACCAGGCGGTTTAGCCAAAAACATTCAGTACTTC. Amino acid sequence: CASSPGPKPGGLAKNIQYF.

The chain uses TRBV20-1 and TRBJ2-1, with TRBD2 as a possible D gene (7 bases). Germline loops: CDR1 DFQATT, CDR2 SNEGSKA (reference sequence). Deletions cut 6 bases from V and 7 bases from J, with 13 bases between. The CDR3 contains 12 residues. The CDR3: CSARGAKNEQFF. The DNA of the CDR3 is TGCAGTGCCCGGGGGGCAAAGAATGAGCAGTTCTTC.

This clonotype appeared a few times. The chain combines TRBV7-3 with TRBJ2-3, with D perhaps TRBD1 (5 bases). The CDR3 has 16 amino acids. Between the trimmed V and J ends, which lost 5 bases and 6 bases, there was a span of 21 bases. CDR1 and CDR2 from the germline V gene are SGHTA and FQGTGA. The CDR3 sequence: CASSPNWGEERDTQYF. In DNA, the CDR3 is TGTGCCAGCAGCCCGAACTGGGGCGAGGAGCGTGATACGCAGTATTTT.